This TCR beta chain was sequenced in a study of blood T cells in healthy people across ages. Study-level findings and limits: Both higher diversity and more naive CD4+ cells marked long-lived donors when set against aged donors.

Primed by a sample-barcoded 5' primer and a J-beta primer mix, a second PCR proceeded for 7 to 11 cycles. A template-switch adaptor with 12 random nucleotides tagged each cDNA molecule. TCRdb called the 5' RACE reads again in MiXCR, with one record for every CDR3 protein. This sample has around 1,800,000 distinct CDR3 sequences, with 30% to 40% found just once. A word on this clonotype: Its antigen is still unknown.

Each donor was a healthy Caucasian individual from Russia, aged 6 to 90. A minimum of 5 micrograms of total RNA was extracted per sample. The trim removed 4 bases at V and 0 bases at J, leaving 4 bases unmatched. Germline V CDR1 and CDR2: SEHNR, FQNEAQ (reference sequence). The CDR3 is 15 residues long. Sequenced material: blood. The rearrangement joins TRBV7-9 to TRBJ2-7; 9 nucleotides match TRBD2. The source of this sequence is a human donor in good health. The CDR3 is CASSSIAGDSYEQYF. The CDR3 DNA is TGTGCCAGCAGCTCCATAGCGGGGGACTCCTACGAGCAGTACTTC. The full variable domain, rest sourced from reference TRBV7-9 and TRBJ2-7, is DTGVSQNPRHKITKRGQNVTFRCDPISEHNRLYWYRQTLGQGPEFLTYFQNEAQLEKSRLLSDRFSAERPKGSFSTLEIQRTEQGDSAMYLCASSSIAGDSYEQYFGPGTRLTVT.